The 31 T cell receptor beta chains below were found in one sample sequenced in a study of CD8 T cells in ankylosing spondylitis. TCRdb called the 5' RACE reads again in MiXCR, with one record for every CDR3 protein. The repertoire holds 200,000 to 300,000 distinct CDR3 sequences, with roughly 10% as singletons. Sequencing used blood, either unsorted or a sorted T cell fraction (not recorded which). These receptors were taken from a male donor with ankylosing spondylitis or in good health (not recorded which).

This clonotype was recorded many times. The V gene is TRBV20-1, the J gene TRBJ2-7; weak D call: TRBD2 (5 bases). There are 14 residues in the CDR3. Trimming left V 3 bases short and J 2 bases short, with 14 bases between. Germline assignment: CDR1 DFQATT and CDR2 SNEGSKA (reference sequence). The CDR3 here is CSASGGPLAYEQYF. The CDR3 DNA is TGCAGTGCTAGTGGAGGCCCCCTGGCCTACGAGCAGTACTTC.

In its sample, this clonotype was seen many times. J is TRBJ2-2 and V is TRBV29-1, with D perhaps TRBD1 (5 bases). From germline, CDR1 is SQVTM and CDR2 ANQGSEA. This CDR3 spans 15 amino acids. V lost 0 bases to trimming and J lost 2 bases, with 10 bases between them. CDR3 DNA: TGCAGCGTTGAAGAAGGGGCCGCCAACACCGGGGAGCTGTTTTTT. It encodes CSVEEGAANTGELFF.

This clonotype was seen repeatedly, ten times or more. The chain has TRBV12-3 or TRBV12-4 and TRBJ1-1; D is perhaps TRBD1 (6 bases). Deletions cut 3 bases from V and 4 bases from J, with 9 bases between. This CDR3 is built from 13 residues. CDR3 region: CASSLRGGTEAFF. The CDR3 bases are TGTGCCAGCAGTTTGAGGGGGGGCACTGAAGCTTTCTTT.

Ten or more counts support this clonotype. The chain carries TRBV4-2 and TRBJ2-3; D unclear. There are 14 residues in the CDR3. Germline V lookup: CDR1 LGHNA, CDR2 YNFKEQ. Trimming shortened V by 0 bases and J by 0 bases, and 4 bases separated the two germline ends. The CDR3, as DNA: TGTGCCAGCAGCCAAGATGACAGCACAGATACGCAGTATTTT. Translated, it gives CASSQDDSTDTQYF.

This clonotype was observed at least ten times. The chain uses TRBV5-1 and TRBJ2-1, with 13 positions matching TRBD2. CDR1 is SGHRS and CDR2 is YFSETQ in the germline V gene. Trimming at V came to 4 bases and at J to 7 bases, leaving 8 bases not matched to a gene. The CDR3 has 16 residues. The CDR3: CASSLRTSGSRNEQFF. The DNA of the CDR3 is TGCGCCAGCAGCCTTAGGACTAGCGGGAGCAGGAATGAGCAGTTCTTC.

This clonotype was found many times. This sequence joins TRBV5-1 and TRBJ2-5, with D hard to call. The CDR3 extends over 13 amino acids. The V gene's germline CDR1 is SGHRS and CDR2 YFSETQ. Trimming left V 0 bases short and J 5 bases short, with 8 bases between. In DNA, the CDR3 is TGCGCCAGCAGCTTGGGGACCTCGGAGACCCAGTACTTC. It is translated as CASSLGTSETQYF.

This clonotype was counted at least ten times. For the CDR3, the DNA is TGTGCCAGCAGCCAAAGGGACACCTTCTCGAGCTCCTACAATGAGCAGTTCTTC. Translated, it gives CASSQRDTFSSSYNEQFF. The rearrangement joins TRBV3-1 to TRBJ2-1; D may be TRBD1 (6 bases). The CDR3 runs 18 residues. CDR1 is LGHDT, CDR2 YNNKEL, per germline (reference sequence). The V gene lost 2 bases and the J gene lost 0 bases, with 17 bases spanning the gap.

This clonotype was seen many times. The chain recombines TRBV6-4 with TRBJ2-3; TRBD2 aligns across 8 bases. CDR3 length: 14 amino acids. V trimming: 4 bases; J trimming: 1 base; junction bases outside the gene matches: 1. Germline CDR1 and CDR2: MRHNA and SNTAGT. As DNA, the CDR3 is TGTGCCAGCAGTGTTAGCGGGGGCACAGATACGCAGTATTTT. Its translation: CASSVSGGTDTQYF.

This clonotype was detected ten times or more. The chain carries TRBV5-1 and TRBJ2-2, with unresolved D. Germline CDR1 is SGHRS and CDR2 is YFSETQ. The CDR3 covers 14 residues. V was pared by 3 bases and J by 7 bases, with 13 bases between. The CDR3 loop is CASSSPPPSGELFF. As DNA, the CDR3 is TGCGCCAGCAGCTCCCCCCCGCCTAGCGGGGAGCTGTTTTTT.

This clonotype was found many times. V usage is TRBV18 and J usage is TRBJ2-5; TRBD1 is a possible D gene (6 bases). The CDR3 runs to 13 residues. The germline gives CDR1 KGHSH, CDR2 LQKENI. V was clipped by 0 bases and J by 4 bases, with 6 bases between them. CDR3 region: CASSPPDRETQYF. The CDR3 DNA is TGTGCCAGCTCACCACCGGACAGAGAGACCCAGTACTTC.

This clonotype was detected many times. The V gene is TRBV20-1, the J gene TRBJ2-2, with D possibly matching TRBD2 (5 bases). In germline, CDR1 is DFQATT, CDR2 SNEGSKA (reference sequence). V was cut by 0 bases and J by 10 bases, with 18 bases left in between. The CDR3 contains 15 residues. The CDR3 here is CSARDQRASTQELFF. The CDR3, as DNA: TGCAGTGCTAGAGATCAGAGGGCTTCTACCCAGGAGCTGTTTTTT.

Ten or more counts support this clonotype. The CDR3 protein is CSARDPAGPTDTQYF. CDR3 in DNA: TGCAGTGCTAGAGATCCAGCGGGTCCCACAGATACGCAGTATTTT. The chain employs TRBV20-1 and TRBJ2-3, with D possibly matching TRBD2 (6 bases). This CDR3 region has 15 residues. From germline, CDR1 is DFQATT and CDR2 SNEGSKA (reference sequence). V lost 0 bases, J lost 2 bases, and 12 bases lay in between.

This clonotype showed up many times. This chain joins TRBV7-2 and TRBJ2-5; tentative D call: TRBD1 (6 bases). Deletions cut 4 bases from V and 5 bases from J, with 17 bases between. Germline V CDR1 and CDR2: SGHTA, FQGNSA. CDR3 size: 15 residues. CDR3 sequence (DNA): TGTGCCAGCAGCTCCCTCGGGGTCACAGGGGAGACCCAGTACTTC. It translates to CASSSLGVTGETQYF.

Turning to this clonotype: One base away lies a much larger clone, so this may be a sequencing read error. The chain combines TRBV20-1 with TRBJ2-5, with D possibly called TRBD1 or TRBD2 (5 bases each). This CDR3 comprises 15 residues. Germline V gene data show CDR1 as DFQATT and CDR2 as SNEGSKA (reference sequence). The chain's CDR3 is CTASQISRQRETQYF. The CDR3 DNA follows: TGCACTGCTAGCCAGATTTCAAGACAGAGAGAGACCCAGTACTTC.

There are many counts of this clonotype. The chain carries TRBV3-1 and TRBJ2-2; maybe TRBD2 (6 bases). Germline V lookup: CDR1 LGHDT, CDR2 YNNKEL (reference sequence). This CDR3 has 13 amino acids. With 4 bases removed from V and 6 bases from J, the gap between germline ends came to 9 bases. DNA for the CDR3: TGTGCCAGCAGCCTGCGGGGCGCCGGGGAGCTGTTTTTT. It translates to CASSLRGAGELFF.

This clonotype was observed a handful of times. The chain links TRBV5-6 to TRBJ2-4; D call uncertain. The V and J ends lost 1 base and 5 bases respectively, with 10 bases between them. This CDR3 spans 14 amino acids. Germline-derived CDR1 and CDR2 are SGHDT and YYEEEE. As DNA, the CDR3 is TGTGCCAGCAGCTTGCGCGCAGTGGAAAACATTCAGTACTTC. Translated, it gives CASSLRAVENIQYF.

This clonotype was found many times. The chain joins TRBV5-1 to TRBJ2-2, with 7 bases fitting TRBD1. Germline lookup yields CDR1 SGHRS and CDR2 YFSETQ. The V gene end was trimmed by 4 bases and the J gene end by 5 bases; junction bases not matched to a gene: 11. CDR3 length equals 16 residues. The CDR3 here is CASSRIGTVGTGELFF. The CDR3 DNA reads TGCGCCAGCAGCCGGATCGGGACAGTGGGAACCGGGGAGCTGTTTTTT. Full variable domain (remainder filled in from reference TRBV5-1 and TRBJ2-2): KAGVTQTPRYLIKTRGQQVTLSCSPISGHRSVSWYQQTPGQGLQFLFEYFSETQRNKGNFPGRFSGRQFSNSRSEMNVSTLELGDSALYLCASSRIGTVGTGELFFGEGSRLTVL.

Many counts were recorded for this clonotype. The rearrangement joins TRBV19 to TRBJ2-2; either TRBD1 or TRBD2 may fit D (7 bases each). The CDR3 consists of 16 residues. Germline V gene sequence: CDR1 LNHDA, CDR2 SQIVND (reference sequence). V shed 3 bases and J shed 3 bases, with 14 bases lying between them. CDR3 coding DNA: TGTGCCAGTAGTATGGCTCAGGGGGGGTACACCGGGGAGCTGTTTTTT. Encoded protein: CASSMAQGGYTGELFF.

At least ten counts were recorded for this clonotype. The V and J genes are TRBV10-3 and TRBJ2-7; 9 positions match TRBD1. J gave up 4 bases and V 6 bases, and 10 bases lay outside the gene matches. The CDR3 extends over 15 amino acids. Germline V gene lookup returns CDR1 ENHRY and CDR2 SYGVKD. The CDR3 DNA follows: TGTGCCATCAGGACAACCGGGACAGGGACGTACGAGCAGTACTTC. It yields the protein CAIRTTGTGTYEQYF.

This clonotype was found many times. The gene calls are TRBV12-3 or TRBV12-4 and TRBJ2-4; possible D gene TRBD2, 6 bases. CDR3 length: 14 amino acids. V dropped 4 bases and J dropped 7 bases, with 14 bases sitting between them. The CDR3 sequence: CASSSGTGGNIQYF. DNA of the CDR3: TGTGCCAGCAGTTCCGGGACCGGAGGGAACATTCAGTACTTC.

This clonotype was counted ten times or more. The chain recombines TRBV4-1 with TRBJ2-5, with 9 bases aligning to TRBD2. The germline V gene encodes CDR1 MGHRA and CDR2 YSYEKL. The CDR3 runs 17 residues. Trimming cost V 1 base and J 3 bases; bases outside gene matches: 9. The CDR3 region is CASSQGSRPSGEETQYF. In DNA form, the CDR3 reads TGCGCCAGCAGCCAAGGGTCTAGGCCTAGCGGGGAAGAGACCCAGTACTTC.

CDR3 loop: CSASSSSGGRSDTQYF. CDR3 in DNA: TGCAGTGCTAGTAGCAGTAGCGGGGGGAGGTCAGATACGCAGTATTTT. V usage is TRBV20-1 and J usage is TRBJ2-3, with 10 bases lining up with TRBD2. The CDR3 totals 16 residues. Germline lookup yields CDR1 DFQATT and CDR2 SNEGSKA (reference sequence). Germline trimming cut 3 bases from V and 4 bases from J; bases unmatched to any gene: 10.

This clonotype occurred many times. The chain links TRBV6-5 to TRBJ1-4; D is perhaps TRBD1 (6 bases). Germline V gives CDR1 MNHEY, CDR2 SVGAGI. This CDR3 spans 14 amino acids. Trimming removed 2 bases at V and 8 bases at J, with 12 bases between. CDR3 region: CASSYARGGEKLFF. The CDR3, as DNA: TGTGCCAGCAGTTACGCCAGGGGTGGGGAAAAACTGTTTTTT.

This clonotype was detected ten times or more. V is TRBV21-1 and J is TRBJ2-7; the D call TRBD1 from the table was never checked on the DNA. TRBV21-1 is designated a pseudogene. The CDR3 length is 16 residues. The CDR3: CASSGRRTGKYYEQYF. CDR3 coding DNA: TGTGCCAGCAGCGGCCGAAGGACAGGGAAGTACTACGAGCAGTACTTC.

Ten or more counts support this clonotype. The CDR3 region has the DNA TGTGCCAGCAGTTTAACGGGAGGGGTCAATCAGCCCCAGCATTTT. Encoded protein: CASSLTGGVNQPQHF. The chain is built from TRBV12-3 or TRBV12-4 and TRBJ1-5; D is perhaps TRBD1 (5 bases). The CDR3 length is 15 residues. Trimming left V 2 bases short and J 3 bases short, with 11 bases between.

This clonotype was detected many times. V is TRBV4-1 and J is TRBJ2-7, with 10 bases lining up with TRBD2. This CDR3 is 16 amino acids long. V was clipped by 0 bases and J by 3 bases; unmatched bases: 5. Germline CDR1 is MGHRA and CDR2 is YSYEKL. The CDR3 region is CASSQDRTSGYYEQYF. The CDR3 DNA follows: TGCGCCAGCAGCCAAGATAGGACTAGCGGATACTACGAGCAGTACTTC.

This clonotype was seen many times. The J gene is TRBJ2-7, the V gene TRBV7-2, with a weak D call TRBD1 (6 bases). Trimming cost V 4 bases and J 0 bases, with 13 bases left between them. Germline V gene lookup returns CDR1 SGHTA and CDR2 FQGNSA. There are 15 residues in the CDR3. The CDR3 DNA follows: TGTGCCAGCAGCTCAGGGGTTCCTAGCTCCTACGAGCAGTACTTC. This sequence encodes CASSSGVPSSYEQYF. Supplemented by reference TRBV7-2 and TRBJ2-7, the full variable domain reads GAGVSQSPSNKVTEKGKDVELRCDPISGHTALYWYRQSLGQGLEFLIYFQGNSAPDKSGLPSDRFSAERTGGSVSTLTIQRTQQEDSAVYLCASSSGVPSSYEQYFGPGTRLTVT.

The rearrangement joins TRBV5-1 to TRBJ2-1; D is uncertain. The CDR3 runs to 15 residues. Germline V gene lookup returns CDR1 SGHRS and CDR2 YFSETQ. V dropped 0 bases and J dropped 0 bases, with 7 bases sitting between them. The CDR3 DNA is TGCGCCAGCAGCTTGGATGGGGTCTCCTACAATGAGCAGTTCTTC. This translates into CASSLDGVSYNEQFF. Full variable domain (remainder filled in from reference TRBV5-1 and TRBJ2-1): KAGVTQTPRYLIKTRGQQVTLSCSPISGHRSVSWYQQTPGQGLQFLFEYFSETQRNKGNFPGRFSGRQFSNSRSEMNVSTLELGDSALYLCASSLDGVSYNEQFFGPGTRLTVL.

This clonotype was seen repeatedly, ten times or more. The chain uses TRBV5-1 and TRBJ1-1, with a weak D call TRBD1 (5 bases). V was cut by 0 bases and J by 0 bases, with 12 bases left in between. The CDR3 covers 16 residues. The germline gives CDR1 SGHRS, CDR2 YFSETQ. The CDR3, as DNA: TGCGCCAGCAGCTTGGCGGGGGTGCAGATGAACACTGAAGCTTTCTTT. Protein sequence: CASSLAGVQMNTEAFF.

This clonotype was counted only a few times. V usage is TRBV7-9 and J usage is TRBJ2-2, with D perhaps matching TRBD2 (5 bases). Trimming removed 7 bases from V and 1 base from J, with 10 bases in between. The CDR3 consists of 14 residues. Germline loops: CDR1 SEHNR, CDR2 FQNEAQ (reference sequence). As DNA, the CDR3 is TGTGCCAGCAAGAGGGCGGTGAACACCGGGGAGCTGTTTTTT. Amino acids: CASKRAVNTGELFF.

CDR3 DNA: TGCGCCAGCAGCGGTAATCCGGGAGAGCCGGTAGATACGCAGTATTTT. This sequence encodes CASSGNPGEPVDTQYF. The gene calls are TRBV4-1 and TRBJ2-3; D perhaps matches TRBD2 (6 bases). Trimming pared 5 bases from V and 5 bases from J, leaving 20 bases between. The CDR3 spans 16 residues. Germline lookup yields CDR1 MGHRA and CDR2 YSYEKL.